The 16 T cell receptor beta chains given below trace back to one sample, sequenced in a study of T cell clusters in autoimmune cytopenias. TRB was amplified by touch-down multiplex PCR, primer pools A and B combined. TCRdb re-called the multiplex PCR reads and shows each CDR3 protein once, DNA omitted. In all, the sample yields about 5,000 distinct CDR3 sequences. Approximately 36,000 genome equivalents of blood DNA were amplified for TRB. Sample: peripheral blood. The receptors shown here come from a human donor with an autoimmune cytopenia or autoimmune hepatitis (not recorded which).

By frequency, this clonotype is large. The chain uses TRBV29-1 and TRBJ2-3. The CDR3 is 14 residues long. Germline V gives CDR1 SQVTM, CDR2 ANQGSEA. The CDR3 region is CSVRSVSVTDTQYF.

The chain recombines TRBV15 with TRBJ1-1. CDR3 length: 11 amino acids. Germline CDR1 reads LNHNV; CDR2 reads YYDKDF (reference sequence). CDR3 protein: CATSRELEAFF.

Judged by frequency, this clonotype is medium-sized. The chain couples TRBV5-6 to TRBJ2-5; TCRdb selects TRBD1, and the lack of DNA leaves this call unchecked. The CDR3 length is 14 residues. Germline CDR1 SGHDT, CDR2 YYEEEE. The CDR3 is CASSQGQGGETQYF. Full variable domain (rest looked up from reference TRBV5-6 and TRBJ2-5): DAGVTQSPTHLIKTRGQQVTLRCSPKSGHDTVSWYQQALGQGPQFIFQYYEEEERQRGNFPDRFSGHQFPNYSSELNVNALLLGDSALYLCASSQGQGGETQYFGPGTRLLVL.

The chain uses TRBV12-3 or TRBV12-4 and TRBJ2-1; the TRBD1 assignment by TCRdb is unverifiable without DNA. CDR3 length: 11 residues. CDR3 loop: CASTRGNEQFF.

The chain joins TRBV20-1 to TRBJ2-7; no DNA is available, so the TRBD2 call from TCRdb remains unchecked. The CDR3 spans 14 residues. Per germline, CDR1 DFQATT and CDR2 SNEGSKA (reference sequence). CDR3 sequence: CSAKTSGVTYEQYF.

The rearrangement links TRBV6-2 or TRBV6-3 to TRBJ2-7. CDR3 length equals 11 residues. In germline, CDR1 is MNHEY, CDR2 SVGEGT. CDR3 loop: CASSPKETQYF.

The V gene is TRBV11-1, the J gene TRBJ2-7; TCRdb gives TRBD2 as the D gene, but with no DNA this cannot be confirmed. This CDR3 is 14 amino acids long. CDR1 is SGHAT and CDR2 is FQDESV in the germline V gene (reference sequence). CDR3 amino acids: CASSLGAEGYEQYF.

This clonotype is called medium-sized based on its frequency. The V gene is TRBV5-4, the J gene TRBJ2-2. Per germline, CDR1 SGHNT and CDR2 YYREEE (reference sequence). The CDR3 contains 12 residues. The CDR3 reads CASSLAVGELFF.

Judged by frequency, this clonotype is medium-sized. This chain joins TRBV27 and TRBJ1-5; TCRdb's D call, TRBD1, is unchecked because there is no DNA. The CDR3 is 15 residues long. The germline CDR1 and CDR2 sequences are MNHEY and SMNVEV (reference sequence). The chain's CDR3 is CASTMMDRVTQPQHF.

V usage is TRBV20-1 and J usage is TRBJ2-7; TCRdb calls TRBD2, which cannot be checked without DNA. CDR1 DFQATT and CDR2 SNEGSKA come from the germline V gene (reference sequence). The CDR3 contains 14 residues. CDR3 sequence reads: CSARDQRGGYEQYF.

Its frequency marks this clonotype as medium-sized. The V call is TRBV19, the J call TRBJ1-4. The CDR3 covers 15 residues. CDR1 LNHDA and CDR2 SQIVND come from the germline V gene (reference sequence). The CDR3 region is CASSPQGGADEKLFF.

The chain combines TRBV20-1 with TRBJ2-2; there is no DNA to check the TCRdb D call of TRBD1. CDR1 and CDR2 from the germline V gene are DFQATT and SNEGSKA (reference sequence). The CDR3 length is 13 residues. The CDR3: CSATGGAGGELFF.

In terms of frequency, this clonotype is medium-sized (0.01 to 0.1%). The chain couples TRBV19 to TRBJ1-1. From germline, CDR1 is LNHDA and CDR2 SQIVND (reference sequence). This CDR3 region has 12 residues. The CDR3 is CASSTQGREAFF.

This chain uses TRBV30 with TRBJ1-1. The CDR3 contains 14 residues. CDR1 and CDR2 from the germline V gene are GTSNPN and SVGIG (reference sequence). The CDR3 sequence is CAWSWGLGDTEAFF.

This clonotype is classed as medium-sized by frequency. The CDR3 spells CSVEPDNSYEQYF. This chain connects TRBV29-1 to TRBJ2-7. There are 13 residues in the CDR3. Per the germline V gene, CDR1 is SQVTM and CDR2 is ANQGSEA.

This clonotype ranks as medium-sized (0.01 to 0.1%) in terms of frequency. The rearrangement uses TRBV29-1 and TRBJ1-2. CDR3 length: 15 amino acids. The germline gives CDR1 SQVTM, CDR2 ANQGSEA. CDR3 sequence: CSVGGGSGPNYGYTF.